Listed below are T cell receptor beta chains from one sample, sequenced in a study of blood T cell repertoires in COVID-19. Profiling relied on immunoSEQ multiplex PCR, and the TCRdb table lists in-frame clones only, not all of them. Altogether about 56,000 clones are present, more than 80% being singletons, with the ten largest covering over 15%. The sample was peripheral blood. The origin of the receptors is a human donor in a cohort sampled during active COVID-19. Each CDR3 is given with its conserved first and last residue. Each record gives: CDR3 protein, CDR3 DNA, V gene, D gene, clone size, J gene. The D gene is left open where the match is weak. Clone size is shown for a subset of rows, as once, few, many or a class of expanded clone.

CASSLNRVAFF	TGTGCCAGCAGCTTAAACAGGGTGGCTTTCTTT	TRBV7-2	.	.	TRBJ1-1
CASSQNGGYEQYF	TGTGCCAGCAGCCAAAACGGGGGATACGAGCAGTACTTC	TRBV3-1/TRBV3-2	.	.	TRBJ2-7
CASSLAPTGPRGNTIYF	TGTGCCAGCAGCTTAGCGCCTACAGGGCCCCGTGGAAACACCATATATTTT	TRBV7-9	.	.	TRBJ1-3
CASVGGESYEQYF	TGTGCCAGCGTGGGAGGGGAGAGCTACGAGCAGTACTTC	TRBV2	TRBD2	few	TRBJ2-7
CSASSSGSILRHGELFF	TGCAGTGCTAGTTCCAGCGGGAGCATTTTACGTCACGGGGAGCTGTTTTTT	TRBV20-1	TRBD2	.	TRBJ2-2
CASSRQENGELFF	TGTGCCAGCAGCCGACAGGAGAACGGGGAGCTGTTTTTT	TRBV4-2	.	.	TRBJ2-2
CAGSYLSGKYEQYF	TGTGCCGGCAGTTACTTGTCAGGAAAATACGAGCAGTACTTC	TRBV6-5	.	.	TRBJ2-7
CASRVSQGAFGYTF	TGTGCCAGCAGGGTTTCACAGGGGGCTTTTGGCTACACCTTC	TRBV2	TRBD1	.	TRBJ1-2
CASSDWGTGNEKLFF	TGTGCCAGCAGCGATTGGGGGACAGGGAATGAAAAACTGTTTTTT	TRBV7-2	TRBD1	once	TRBJ1-4
CAQTRTSGAEITQYF	TGTGCCCAAACCCGGACTAGCGGGGCAGAGATAACGCAGTATTTT	TRBV21-1	.	.	TRBJ2-3
CASSPPGGLNSPLHF	TGCGCCAGCAGTCCCCCCGGTGGGCTCAATTCACCCCTCCACTTT	TRBV23-1	.	once	TRBJ1-6
CASSWTSAYTDTQYF	TGTGCCAGCAGCTGGACTAGCGCGTACACAGATACGCAGTATTTT	TRBV7-3	TRBD2	.	TRBJ2-3
CASRDTGEETQYF	TGTGCCAGCAGGGATACAGGGGAAGAGACCCAGTACTTC	TRBV25-1	TRBD1	.	TRBJ2-5
CASSMTLNRDYPGFF	TGTGCCAGCAGTATGACACTGAACAGGGATTATCCCGGCTTTTTT	TRBV2	.	.	TRBJ1-4
CASSLGGGALETQYF	TGTGCCAGCAGCTTGGGTGGGGGGGCATTGGAGACCCAGTACTTC	TRBV5-4	.	once	TRBJ2-5
CSVGGALAYNEQFF	TGCAGCGTAGGGGGGGCCCTCGCCTACAATGAGCAGTTCTTC	TRBV29-1	.	few	TRBJ2-1
CASSLVTVQETQYF	TGTGCCAGCAGCTTGGTGACAGTTCAAGAGACCCAGTACTTC	TRBV5-6	.	.	TRBJ2-5
CASSPRSSLNGIMNTEAFF	TGTGCCAGCAGCCCCCGGTCGAGCCTCAACGGTATTATGAACACTGAAGCTTTCTTT	TRBV7-6	.	.	TRBJ1-1
CASSPTGQGVADTQYF	TGCGCCAGCAGCCCTACGGGACAGGGAGTAGCAGATACGCAGTATTTT	TRBV5-1	TRBD1	.	TRBJ2-3
CASSLTSTGQETQYF	TGTGCCAGCAGCTTAACGAGTACAGGCCAAGAGACCCAGTACTTC	TRBV7-3	.	.	TRBJ2-5
CASSPGGGRTSGNTIYF	TGTGCCAGCAGCCCGGGGGGGGGCAGGACCTCTGGAAACACCATATATTTT	TRBV7-8	.	.	TRBJ1-3
CASGLAGTGSYGYTF	TGTGCTAGTGGTTTGGCCGGGACAGGGTCCTATGGCTACACCTTC	TRBV12-5	TRBD1	.	TRBJ1-2
CASSIDLPMNTEAFF	TGTGCCAGTAGTATAGATCTCCCTATGAACACTGAAGCTTTCTTT	TRBV19	.	.	TRBJ1-1
CASSLSSGRPPGIQYF	TGTGCCAGCAGCTTATCCTCCGGCCGCCCACCGGGGATTCAGTACTTC	TRBV5-4	.	.	TRBJ2-4
CASSSVKSDSPLHF	TGTGCCAGCAGCTCAGTAAAAAGCGATTCACCCCTCCACTTT	TRBV6-5	.	.	TRBJ1-6
CASRRQGGRNTEAFF	TGTGCCAGTAGGCGACAGGGAGGAAGAAACACTGAAGCTTTCTTT	TRBV19	TRBD1	.	TRBJ1-1
CASSGPSGGRAQYF	TGTGCCAGCAGTGGGCCTAGCGGGGGGAGGGCGCAGTATTTT	TRBV2	TRBD2	.	TRBJ2-3
CASGLDSRNQPQHF	TGTGCTAGTGGCCTCGACAGCCGCAATCAGCCCCAGCATTTT	TRBV12-5	.	.	TRBJ1-5
CASSFRGQGYYEQYF	TGTGCCAGCAGCTTCAGGGGACAGGGCTACTACGAGCAGTACTTC	TRBV11-2	TRBD1	.	TRBJ2-7
CASSSQGLGQPQHF	TGTGCCAGCAGTTCACAGGGGCTGGGGCAGCCCCAGCATTTT	TRBV7-2	TRBD1	.	TRBJ1-5
CAISEARGAAYGYTF	TGTGCCATCAGTGAAGCACGGGGGGCGGCCTATGGCTACACCTTC	TRBV10-3	.	.	TRBJ1-2